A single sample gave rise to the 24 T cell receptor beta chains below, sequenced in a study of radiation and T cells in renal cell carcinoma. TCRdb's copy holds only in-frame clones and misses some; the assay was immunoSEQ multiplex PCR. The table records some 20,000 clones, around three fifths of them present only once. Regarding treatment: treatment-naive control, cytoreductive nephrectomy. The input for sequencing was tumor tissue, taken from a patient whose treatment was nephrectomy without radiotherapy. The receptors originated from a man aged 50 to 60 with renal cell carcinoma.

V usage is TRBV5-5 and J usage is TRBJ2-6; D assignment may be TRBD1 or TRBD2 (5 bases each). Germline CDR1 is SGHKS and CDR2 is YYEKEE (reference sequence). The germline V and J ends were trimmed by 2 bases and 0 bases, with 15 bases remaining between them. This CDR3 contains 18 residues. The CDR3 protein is CASSFFGTASSGANVLTF. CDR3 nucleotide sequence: TGTGCCAGCAGCTTTTTCGGGACGGCGAGCTCTGGGGCCAACGTCCTGACTTTC.

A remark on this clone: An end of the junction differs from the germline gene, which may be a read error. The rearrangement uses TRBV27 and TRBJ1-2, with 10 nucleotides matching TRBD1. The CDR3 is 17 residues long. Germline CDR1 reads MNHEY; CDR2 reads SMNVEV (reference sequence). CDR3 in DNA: TGTGCCAGCAGTATATCGGGGGGACAGGGGACCAACTATGGCTACACCTTC. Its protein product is CASSISGGQGTNYGYTF.

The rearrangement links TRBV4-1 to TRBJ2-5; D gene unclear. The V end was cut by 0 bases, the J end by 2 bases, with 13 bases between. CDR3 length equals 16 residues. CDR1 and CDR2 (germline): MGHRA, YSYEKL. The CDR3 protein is CASSQEVKRRQETQYF. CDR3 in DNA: TGCGCCAGCAGCCAAGAAGTTAAAAGGCGGCAAGAGACCCAGTACTTC.

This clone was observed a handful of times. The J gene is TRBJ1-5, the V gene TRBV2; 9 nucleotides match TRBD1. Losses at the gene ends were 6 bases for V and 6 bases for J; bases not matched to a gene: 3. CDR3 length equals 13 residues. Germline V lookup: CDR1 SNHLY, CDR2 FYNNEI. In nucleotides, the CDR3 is TGTGCCAGCAGGGGGACAGGGCTTCAGCCCCAGCATTTT. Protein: CASRGTGLQPQHF.

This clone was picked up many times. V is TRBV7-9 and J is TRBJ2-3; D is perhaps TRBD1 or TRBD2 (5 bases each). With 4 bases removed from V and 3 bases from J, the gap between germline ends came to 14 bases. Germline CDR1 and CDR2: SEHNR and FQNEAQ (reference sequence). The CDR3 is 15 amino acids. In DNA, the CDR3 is TGTGCCAGCAGCTCGCCAGGGACGGGTACAGATACGCAGTATTTT. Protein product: CASSSPGTGTDTQYF.

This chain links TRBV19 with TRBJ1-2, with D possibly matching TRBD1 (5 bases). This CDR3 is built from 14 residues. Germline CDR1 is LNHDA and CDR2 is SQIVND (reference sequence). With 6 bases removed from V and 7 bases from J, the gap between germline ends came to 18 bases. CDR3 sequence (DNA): TGTGCCAGTAGCCCGCAGGGCACCTTATCTGGCTACACCTTC. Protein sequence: CASSPQGTLSGYTF.

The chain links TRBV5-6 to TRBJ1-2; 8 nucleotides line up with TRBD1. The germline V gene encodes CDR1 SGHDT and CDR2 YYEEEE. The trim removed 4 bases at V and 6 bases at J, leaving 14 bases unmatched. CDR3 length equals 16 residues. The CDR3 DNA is TGTGCCAGCAGCACTCCCGTGGACAGGGAGGTCCATGGCTACACCTTC. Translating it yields CASSTPVDREVHGYTF.

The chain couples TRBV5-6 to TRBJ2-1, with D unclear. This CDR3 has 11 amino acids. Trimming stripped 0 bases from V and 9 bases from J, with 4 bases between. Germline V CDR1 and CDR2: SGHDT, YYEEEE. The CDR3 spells CASSLVTEQFF. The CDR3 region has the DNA TGTGCCAGCAGCTTGGTCACTGAGCAGTTCTTC.

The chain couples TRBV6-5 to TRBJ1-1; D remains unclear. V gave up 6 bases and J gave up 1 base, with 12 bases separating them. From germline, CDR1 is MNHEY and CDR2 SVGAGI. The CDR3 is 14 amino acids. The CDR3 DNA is TGTGCCAGCAGCCCCCGGAGGGAGAACACTGAAGCTTTCTTT. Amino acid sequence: CASSPRRENTEAFF.

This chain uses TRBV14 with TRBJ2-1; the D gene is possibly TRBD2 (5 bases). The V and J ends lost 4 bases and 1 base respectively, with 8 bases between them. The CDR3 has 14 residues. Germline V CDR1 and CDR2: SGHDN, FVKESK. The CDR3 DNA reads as TGTGCCAGCAGCCGAGCGGATTCCTACAATGAGCAGTTCTTC. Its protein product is CASSRADSYNEQFF.

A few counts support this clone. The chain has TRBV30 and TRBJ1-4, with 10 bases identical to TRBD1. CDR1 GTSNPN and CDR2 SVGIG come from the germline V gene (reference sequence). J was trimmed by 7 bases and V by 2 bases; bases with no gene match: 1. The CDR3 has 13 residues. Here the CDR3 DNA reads TGTGCCTGGAGTAGGGACAGGGGTGAAAAACTGTTTTTT. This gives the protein CAWSRDRGEKLFF.

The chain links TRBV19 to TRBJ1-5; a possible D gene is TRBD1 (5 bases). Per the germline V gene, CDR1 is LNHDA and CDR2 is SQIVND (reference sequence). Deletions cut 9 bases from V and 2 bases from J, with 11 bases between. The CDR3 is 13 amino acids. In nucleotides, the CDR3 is TGTGCCAGCACCGGGGCCGGCAATCAGCCCCAGCATTTT. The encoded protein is CASTGAGNQPQHF.

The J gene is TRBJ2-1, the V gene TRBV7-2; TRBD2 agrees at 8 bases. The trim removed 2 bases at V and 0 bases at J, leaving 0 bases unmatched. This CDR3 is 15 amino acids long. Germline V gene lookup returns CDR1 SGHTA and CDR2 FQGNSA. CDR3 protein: CASSLRGGSYNEQFF. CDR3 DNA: TGTGCCAGCAGCTTACGGGGGGGCTCCTACAATGAGCAGTTCTTC.

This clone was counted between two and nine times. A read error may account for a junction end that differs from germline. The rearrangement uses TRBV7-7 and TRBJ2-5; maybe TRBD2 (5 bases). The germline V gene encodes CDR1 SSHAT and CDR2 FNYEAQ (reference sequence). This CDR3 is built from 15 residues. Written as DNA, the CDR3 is TGTGCTAGCAGCTTAGGAAGGCGGGCTCAAGAGACCCAGTACTTC. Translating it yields CASSLGRRAQETQYF.

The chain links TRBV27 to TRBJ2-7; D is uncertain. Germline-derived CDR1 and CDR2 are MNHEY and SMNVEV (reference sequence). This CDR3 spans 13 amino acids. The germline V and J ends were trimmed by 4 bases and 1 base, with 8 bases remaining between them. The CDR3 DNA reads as TGTGCCAGCAGTTCCCCTGGGTCCTACGAGCAGTACTTC. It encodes CASSSPGSYEQYF.

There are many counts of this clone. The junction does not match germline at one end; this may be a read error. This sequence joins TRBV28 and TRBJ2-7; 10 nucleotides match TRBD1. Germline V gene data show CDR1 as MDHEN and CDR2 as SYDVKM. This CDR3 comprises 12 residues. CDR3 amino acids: CASSFDRGLLVF. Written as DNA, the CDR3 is TGTGCCAGCAGTTTCGACAGGGGGCTCCTAGTTTTC.

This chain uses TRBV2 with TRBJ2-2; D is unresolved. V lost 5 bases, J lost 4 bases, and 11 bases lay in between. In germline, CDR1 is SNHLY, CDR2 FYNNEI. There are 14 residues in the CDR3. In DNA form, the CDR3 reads TGTGCCAGCAGTCGCCGAGCTACCACCGGGGAGCTGTTTTTT. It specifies CASSRRATTGELFF.

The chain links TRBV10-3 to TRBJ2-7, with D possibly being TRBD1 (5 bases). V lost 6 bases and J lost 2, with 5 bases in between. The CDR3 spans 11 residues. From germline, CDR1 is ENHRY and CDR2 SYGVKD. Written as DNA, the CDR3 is TGTGCCATCAGGACAGCCTACGAGCAGTACTTC. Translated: CAIRTAYEQYF.

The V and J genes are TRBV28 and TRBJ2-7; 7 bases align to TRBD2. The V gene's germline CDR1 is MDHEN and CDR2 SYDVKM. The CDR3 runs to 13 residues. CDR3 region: CVAAGNPPYEQYF. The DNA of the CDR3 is TGTGTCGCAGCGGGGAACCCTCCCTACGAGCAGTACTTC.

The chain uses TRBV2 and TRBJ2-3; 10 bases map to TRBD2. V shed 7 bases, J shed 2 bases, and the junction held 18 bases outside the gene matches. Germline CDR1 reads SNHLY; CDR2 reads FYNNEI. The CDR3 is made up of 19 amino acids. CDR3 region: CASTRGYSGGFQNTDTQYF. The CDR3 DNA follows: TGTGCCAGCACCCGTGGATATAGCGGGGGGTTCCAAAACACAGATACGCAGTATTTT.

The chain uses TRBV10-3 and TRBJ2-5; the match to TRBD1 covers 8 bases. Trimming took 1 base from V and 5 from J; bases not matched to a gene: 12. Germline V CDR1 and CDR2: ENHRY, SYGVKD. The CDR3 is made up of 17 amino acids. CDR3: CAISELSPGGGGETQYF. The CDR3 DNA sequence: TGTGCCATCAGTGAGTTATCGCCAGGGGGCGGAGGCGAGACCCAGTACTTC.

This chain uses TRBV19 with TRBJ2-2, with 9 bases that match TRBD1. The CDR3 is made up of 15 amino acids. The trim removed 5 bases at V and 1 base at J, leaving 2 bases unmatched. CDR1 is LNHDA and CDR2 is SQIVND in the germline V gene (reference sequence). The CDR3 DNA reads TGTGCCAGTAGTGGGGGACAGGGGAACACCGGGGAGCTGTTTTTT. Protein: CASSGGQGNTGELFF.

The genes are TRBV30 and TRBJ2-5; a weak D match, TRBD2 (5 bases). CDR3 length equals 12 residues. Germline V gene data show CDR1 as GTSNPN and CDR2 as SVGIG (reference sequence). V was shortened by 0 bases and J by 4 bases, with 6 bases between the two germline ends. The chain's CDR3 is CAWSVRGETQYF. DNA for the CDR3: TGTGCCTGGAGTGTACGGGGAGAGACCCAGTACTTC.

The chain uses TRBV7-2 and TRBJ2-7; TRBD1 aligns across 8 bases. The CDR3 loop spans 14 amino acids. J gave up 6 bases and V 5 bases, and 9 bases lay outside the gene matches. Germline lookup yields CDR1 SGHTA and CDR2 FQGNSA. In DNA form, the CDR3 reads TGTGCCAGCAGCCCCGGACAGGGAAGGGGCGAGCAGTACTTC. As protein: CASSPGQGRGEQYF.